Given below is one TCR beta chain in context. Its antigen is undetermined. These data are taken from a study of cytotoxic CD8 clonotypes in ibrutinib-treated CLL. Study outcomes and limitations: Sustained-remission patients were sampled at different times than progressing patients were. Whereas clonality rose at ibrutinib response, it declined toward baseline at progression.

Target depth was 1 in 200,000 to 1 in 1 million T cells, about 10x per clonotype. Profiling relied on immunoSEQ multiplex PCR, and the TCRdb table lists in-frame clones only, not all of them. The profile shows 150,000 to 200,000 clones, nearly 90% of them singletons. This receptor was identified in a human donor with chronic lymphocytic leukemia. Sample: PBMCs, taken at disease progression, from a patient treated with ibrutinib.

The DNA of the CDR3 is TGTGCCATCAGTGCCGACAACTCCTACGAGCAGTACTTC. Translated: CAISADNSYEQYF. The chain is built from TRBV10-3 and TRBJ2-7; D is unclear. This CDR3 comprises 13 residues. V was trimmed by 4 bases and J by 0 bases, leaving 7 bases between them. CDR1 ENHRY and CDR2 SYGVKD come from the germline V gene.